Listed here is a single T cell receptor (beta chain). The target antigen is unknown. Method: immunoSEQ multiplex PCR; TCRdb's copy keeps in-frame clones and lacks some. Of 150,000 or so clones listed, about 90% were seen once; the top ten hold under 2%. The data are from a study of T cell responses to AZD1222 COVID-19 vaccine. Broader study findings: Mostly white British, mostly female donors; authors suggested clonal diversity may be underestimated. Two AZD1222 doses significantly raised spike-specific TCR breadth and depth over controls. It was only after the peak T cell response that any repertoires were sampled. With dominance at 160-218 and 743-854, vaccine-associated CD4 TCRs spanned spike.

This TCR was recovered from an adult in good health. The sequencing used peripheral blood, collected on day 0 of AZD1222 vaccination.

The CDR3, as DNA: TGTGCCAGCAGCTTCGGAGGGGACACTGAAGCTTTCTTT. It specifies CASSFGGDTEAFF. J is TRBJ1-1 and V is TRBV7-3; D possibly corresponds to TRBD1 (5 bases). The CDR3 extends over 13 amino acids. Between the trimmed V and J ends, which lost 3 bases and 3 bases, there was a span of 8 bases. Germline CDR1 is SGHTA and CDR2 is FQGTGA.